This TCR beta chain was captured by sequencing in a study of molecular identifiers for immune sequencing clone quantification. The overall study: In the replicates, RNA derived from around 20,000 or 99,000 naive CD8 cells was divided into five parts, and four were sequenced.

This clonotype occurred many times. Its target is not known. The germline V gene has CDR1 SEHNR and CDR2 FQNEAQ (reference sequence). This CDR3 is built from 14 residues. The V and J ends lost 5 bases and 5 bases respectively, with 15 bases between them. Whole-study results and caveats: Jurkat TCR RNA spiked in from one cell reportedly remained identifiable amid over 850,000 naive cells. Sharing of a barcode by identical TCR molecules could cause highly expanded clone sizes to be underestimated.

Making the bulk TCR libraries relied on previously described methods and listed TCR primers. TCRdb redid the calling of the PCR reads with MiXCR, one entry per CDR3 protein. The sample holds around 460,000 distinct CDR3 sequences; roughly 23% are singletons and the top ten take about 0.78%. The V call is TRBV7-9, the J call TRBJ1-1, with no clear D. The material sequenced was naive CD8+ T cells from blood, with Jurkat cell RNA spiked in. The sample's subset: FACS-sorted CD8+CD4-CCR7+CD45RA+ naive T cells. The receptor comes from a human donor in good health. Some libraries in this study had Jurkat cell RNA spiked in. The CDR3 region has the DNA TGTGCCAGCAGCCTTGCTACGAGCAGGACTGAAGCTTTCTTT. This encodes CASSLATSRTEAFF.